One and the same sample provided the 20 T cell receptor beta chains below, sequenced in a study of regulatory T cells in long-lasting Graves disease. The time point is: newly diagnosed GD, antithyroid drugs for less than 3 months. Extracted PBMC RNA gave rise to the TCR library. For TCR beta, libraries came from iRepertoire HTBI primers and Arm-PCR of CDR3 regions. MiXCR was run by TCRdb on the multiplex PCR reads, yielding one entry per CDR3 protein. The data contain 350,000 to 450,000 distinct CDR3 sequences, around 17% of them singletons. The same sample was also studied in work on T cells in Graves' hyperthyroidism and ophthalmopathy.

The input for sequencing was peripheral blood mononuclear cells (PBMCs), taken at new diagnosis, from a patient treated with antithyroid drugs. Receptor source: a man aged 35 to 55 with Graves disease.

The chain carries TRBV20-1 and TRBJ2-1; 9 nucleotides line up with TRBD1. The trim removed 0 bases at V and 16 bases at J, leaving 10 bases unmatched. The germline CDR1 and CDR2 sequences are DFQATT and SNEGSKA (reference sequence). This CDR3 has 13 residues. The DNA of the CDR3 is TGCAGTGCTAGAGAGGCGGGGACAGGGCCCGTATTCTTC. Amino acids: CSAREAGTGPVFF.

This clonotype has a count of ten or more. The chain combines TRBV3-1 with TRBJ1-5, with D perhaps TRBD1 (5 bases). Germline CDR1 LGHDT, CDR2 YNNKEL (reference sequence). V lost 0 bases and J lost 9, with 15 bases in between. The CDR3 runs 15 residues. For the CDR3, the DNA is TGTGCCAGCAGCCAAGATTCAGGGCTGGGGTGGCCCCAGCATTTT. It encodes CASSQDSGLGWPQHF.

This clonotype occurred many times. The V call is TRBV28, the J call TRBJ2-1; D unclear. V was pared by 6 bases and J by 8 bases, with 2 bases between. The CDR3 totals 9 residues. Germline values: CDR1 MDHEN, CDR2 SYDVKM. CDR3 nucleotide sequence: TGTGCCAGCAGCGATGAGCAGTTCTTC. Amino acid sequence: CASSDEQFF. Looking up the rest from reference TRBV28 and TRBJ2-1 gives the full variable domain: DVKVTQSSRYLVKRTGEKVFLECVQDMDHENMFWYRQDPGLGLRLIYFSYDVKMKEKGDIPEGYSVSREKKERFSLILESASTNQTSMYLCASSDEQFFGPGTRLTVL.

This clonotype has only a few counts. The chain employs TRBV18 and TRBJ2-6; D is unclear. Trimming left V 3 bases short and J 4 bases short, with 13 bases between. The V gene's germline CDR1 is KGHSH and CDR2 LQKENI. The length of the CDR3 is 16 residues. For the CDR3, the DNA is TGTGCCAGCTCACCGGCTTTGGGGTCCGGGGCCAACGTCCTGACTTTC. It yields the protein CASSPALGSGANVLTF.

This clonotype was seen repeatedly, ten times or more. The V and J genes are TRBV28 and TRBJ1-4; D remains unclear. This CDR3 has 16 residues. The germline V gene has CDR1 MDHEN and CDR2 SYDVKM. Between the trimmed V and J ends, which lost 6 bases and 0 bases, there was a span of 14 bases. For the CDR3, the DNA is TGTGCCAGCAGCTTGGGGTACGGTGCAACTAATGAAAAACTGTTTTTT. It translates to CASSLGYGATNEKLFF.

The J gene is TRBJ2-3, the V gene TRBV15; TRBD1 aligns across 8 bases. The CDR3 consists of 19 residues. CDR1 and CDR2 from the germline V gene are LNHNV and YYDKDF (reference sequence). Unmatched junction bases numbered 15, after V lost 0 bases and J lost 4 bases. DNA of the CDR3: TGTGCCACCAGCAGAGAATTCCCCAGGGGGCGGCTAATCGCAGATACGCAGTATTTT. Its protein product is CATSREFPRGRLIADTQYF.

There are many counts of this clonotype. The J gene is TRBJ2-7, the V gene TRBV6-1; TRBD1 is a possible D gene (5 bases). The germline gives CDR1 MNHNS, CDR2 SASEGT. The V gene lost 6 bases and the J gene lost 3 bases, with 12 bases spanning the gap. The CDR3 is 13 amino acids. The CDR3 nucleotides are TGTGCCAGCAGATCCGACAGCGTCTACGAGCAGTACTTC. It codes for CASRSDSVYEQYF.

The CDR3 sequence is CASRDRGVGELFF. CDR3 nucleotide sequence: TGTGCCAGCAGAGACAGGGGAGTCGGGGAGCTGTTTTTT. This chain uses TRBV7-9 with TRBJ2-2; 8 nucleotides match TRBD1. Germline trimming cut 6 bases from V and 7 bases from J; bases unmatched to any gene: 4. CDR1 is SEHNR and CDR2 is FQNEAQ in the germline V gene (reference sequence). CDR3 size: 13 residues.

This clonotype was counted many times. J is TRBJ2-5 and V is TRBV18; TRBD1 might be the D (5 bases). CDR1 and CDR2 from the germline V gene are KGHSH and LQKENI. The CDR3 is made up of 15 amino acids. Trimming left V 5 bases short and J 4 bases short, with 17 bases between. CDR3 region: CASSIQQGQGETQYF. DNA of the CDR3: TGTGCCAGCTCAATCCAGCAGGGCCAGGGAGAGACCCAGTACTTC.

As regards this clonotype: This may be a read error: a much more frequent sequence differs by one nucleotide. The rearrangement joins TRBV30 to TRBJ2-7; D is undetermined. V was clipped by 8 bases and J by 0 bases, with 5 bases between them. CDR3 length equals 10 residues. Germline V CDR1 and CDR2: GTSNPN, SVGIG (reference sequence). CDR3 sequence reads: CATGSYEQYF. Here the CDR3 DNA reads TGTGCCACCGGCTCCTACGAGCAGTACTTC.

This clonotype was found many times. This chain links TRBV20-1 with TRBJ2-7; 9 nucleotides line up with TRBD1. Unmatched junction bases numbered 5, after V lost 1 base and J lost 4 bases. The CDR3 extends over 14 amino acids. Germline V gene lookup returns CDR1 DFQATT and CDR2 SNEGSKA (reference sequence). The CDR3 coding sequence is TGCAGTGCTAGAGTACTGGGACAGGGTTACGAGCAGTACTTC. Translating it yields CSARVLGQGYEQYF.

The chain combines TRBV19 with TRBJ1-2; D is uncertain. V was trimmed by 3 bases and J by 3 bases, leaving 8 bases between them. This CDR3 region has 13 residues. Per the germline V gene, CDR1 is LNHDA and CDR2 is SQIVND (reference sequence). The CDR3 reads CASSMNGYYGYTF. The DNA of the CDR3 is TGTGCCAGTAGTATGAACGGATACTATGGCTACACCTTC.

This clonotype was seen repeatedly, ten times or more. The J gene is TRBJ2-1, the V gene TRBV14, with D possibly TRBD2 on 5 matching bases. Germline V lookup: CDR1 SGHDN, CDR2 FVKESK. V was cut by 1 base and J by 10 bases, with 11 bases left in between. CDR3 length: 13 amino acids. In DNA form, the CDR3 reads TGTGCCAGCAGCCAAGGACGATCGGGGGAGCAGTTCTTC. Its translation is CASSQGRSGEQFF.

This clonotype occurred a few times. V and J are TRBV12-3 or TRBV12-4 and TRBJ2-7; TRBD1 matches 10 bases. The CDR3 has 14 amino acids. The V segment lost 5 bases and the J segment 9 bases; nucleotides outside the gene matches: 10. CDR3 region: CASSQWDRGRGQYF. Written as DNA, the CDR3 is TGTGCCAGCAGTCAATGGGACAGGGGAAGGGGGCAGTACTTC.

This clonotype was detected ten times or more. The chain couples TRBV7-9 to TRBJ1-2; 11 bases line up with TRBD1. Per the germline V gene, CDR1 is SEHNR and CDR2 is FQNEAQ (reference sequence). CDR3 length: 17 amino acids. The junction had 8 bases not matched to a gene; V was cut back by 5 bases and J by 0 bases. The CDR3 is CASSLGQGAGTNYGYTF. The CDR3 DNA reads TGTGCCAGCAGCCTCGGACAGGGGGCTGGAACTAACTATGGCTACACCTTC. Filled out from reference TRBV7-9 and TRBJ1-2, the complete variable domain reads DTGVSQNPRHKITKRGQNVTFRCDPISEHNRLYWYRQTLGQGPEFLTYFQNEAQLEKSRLLSDRFSAERPKGSFSTLEIQRTEQGDSAMYLCASSLGQGAGTNYGYTFGSGTRLTVV.

This clonotype came up many times. The J gene is TRBJ1-5, the V gene TRBV7-9; D is undetermined. Deletions cut 5 bases from V and 0 bases from J, with 11 bases between. CDR3 length: 15 residues. CDR1 and CDR2 (germline): SEHNR, FQNEAQ (reference sequence). The CDR3 DNA reads as TGTGCCAGCAGCACCTACGGTGATAGCAATCAGCCCCAGCATTTT. Protein product: CASSTYGDSNQPQHF.

This clonotype was observed many times. The V gene is TRBV6-1, the J gene TRBJ1-3; no firm D call. Trimming shortened V by 5 bases and J by 2 bases, and 13 bases separated the two germline ends. Germline V gene lookup returns CDR1 MNHNS and CDR2 SASEGT. The CDR3 sequence is 15 residues long. CDR3 region: CASSTGVATGNTIYF. The CDR3, as DNA: TGTGCCAGCAGTACCGGTGTGGCGACTGGAAACACCATATATTTT.

Concerning this clonotype itself: This sequence may be a read error, since a much larger clone differs from it by one base. The V gene is TRBV3-1, the J gene TRBJ1-2; no clear D gene. V was pared by 5 bases and J by 8 bases, with 9 bases between. The CDR3 loop spans 11 amino acids. Germline V gives CDR1 LGHDT, CDR2 YNNKEL (reference sequence). CDR3 nucleotides: TGTGCCAGCAGCTGGGCAGGCGGCTACACCTTC. Protein sequence: CASSWAGGYTF.

This clonotype was picked up a small number of times. The chain has TRBV24-1 and TRBJ2-1; 12 bases map to TRBD1. This CDR3 has 15 amino acids. The germline gives CDR1 KGHDR, CDR2 SFDVKD. V lost 3 bases and J lost 10; bases outside the gene matches: 6. The CDR3 loop is CATSDPGQGAREQFF. The CDR3 DNA reads TGTGCCACCAGTGATCCGGGACAGGGGGCGCGAGAGCAGTTCTTC.

A remark on this clonotype: A much larger clone lies a single base off, so this may be a read error. This sequence joins TRBV30 and TRBJ1-1, with D perhaps matching TRBD1 (5 bases). This CDR3 has 13 residues. Germline loops: CDR1 GTSNPN, CDR2 SVGIG (reference sequence). DNA for the CDR3: TGTGCCCGGAGTACTGGAAGGGGAGTAGAAGCTTTCTTT. Its translation is CARSTGRGVEAFF.